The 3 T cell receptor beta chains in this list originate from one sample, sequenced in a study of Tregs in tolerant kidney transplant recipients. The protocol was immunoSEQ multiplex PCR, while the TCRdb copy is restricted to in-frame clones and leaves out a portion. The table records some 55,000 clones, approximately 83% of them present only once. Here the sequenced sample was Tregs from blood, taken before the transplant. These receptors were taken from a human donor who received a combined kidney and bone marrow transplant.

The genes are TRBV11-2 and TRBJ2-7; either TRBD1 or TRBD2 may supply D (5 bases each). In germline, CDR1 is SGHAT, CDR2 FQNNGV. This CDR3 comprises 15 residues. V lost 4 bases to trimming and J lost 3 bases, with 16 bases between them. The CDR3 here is CASSSHPGARYEQYF. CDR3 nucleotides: TGTGCCAGCAGCTCACATCCCGGGGCACGCTACGAGCAGTACTTC.

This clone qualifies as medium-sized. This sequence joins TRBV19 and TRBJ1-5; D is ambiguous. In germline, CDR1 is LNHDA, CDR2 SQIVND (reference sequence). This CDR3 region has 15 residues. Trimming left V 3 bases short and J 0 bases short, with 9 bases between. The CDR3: CASSMGSNSNQPQHF. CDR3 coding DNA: TGTGCCAGTAGTATGGGTTCTAATAGCAATCAGCCCCAGCATTTT.

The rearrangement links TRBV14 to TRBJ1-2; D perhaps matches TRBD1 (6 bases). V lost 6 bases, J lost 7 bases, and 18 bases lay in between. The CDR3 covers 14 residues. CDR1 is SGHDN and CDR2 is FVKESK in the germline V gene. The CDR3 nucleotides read TGTGCCAGCAGTCCTGTTCGGGGGGCAAGTGGCTACACCTTC. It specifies CASSPVRGASGYTF.